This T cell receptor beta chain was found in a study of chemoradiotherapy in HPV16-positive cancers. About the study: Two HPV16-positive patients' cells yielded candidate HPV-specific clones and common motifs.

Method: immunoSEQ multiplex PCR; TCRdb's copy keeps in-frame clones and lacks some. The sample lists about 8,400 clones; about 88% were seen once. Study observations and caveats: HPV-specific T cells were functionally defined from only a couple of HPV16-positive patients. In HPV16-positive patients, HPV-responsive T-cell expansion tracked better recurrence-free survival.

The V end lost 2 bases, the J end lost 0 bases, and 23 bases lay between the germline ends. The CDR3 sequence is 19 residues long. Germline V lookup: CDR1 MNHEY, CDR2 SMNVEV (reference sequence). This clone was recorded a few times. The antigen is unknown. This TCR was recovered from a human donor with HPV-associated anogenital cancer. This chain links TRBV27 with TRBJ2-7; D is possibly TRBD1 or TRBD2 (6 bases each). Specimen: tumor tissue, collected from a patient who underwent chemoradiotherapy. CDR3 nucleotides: TGTGCCAGCAGTTTAAGGGGGGCGGGGACCTCTCCCTCCTCCTACGAGCAGTACTTC. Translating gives CASSLRGAGTSPSSYEQYF.